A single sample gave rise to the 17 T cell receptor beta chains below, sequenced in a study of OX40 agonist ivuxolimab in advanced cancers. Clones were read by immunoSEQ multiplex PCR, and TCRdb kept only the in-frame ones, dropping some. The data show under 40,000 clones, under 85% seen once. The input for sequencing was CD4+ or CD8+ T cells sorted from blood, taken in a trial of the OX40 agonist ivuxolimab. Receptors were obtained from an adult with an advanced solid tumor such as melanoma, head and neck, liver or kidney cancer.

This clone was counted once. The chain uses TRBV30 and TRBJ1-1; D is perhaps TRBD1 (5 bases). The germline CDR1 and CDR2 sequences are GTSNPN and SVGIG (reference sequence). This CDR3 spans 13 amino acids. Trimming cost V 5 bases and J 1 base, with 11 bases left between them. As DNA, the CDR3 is TGTGCCTGGGTTGGCCAGGGGAACACTGAAGCTTTCTTT. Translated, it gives CAWVGQGNTEAFF.

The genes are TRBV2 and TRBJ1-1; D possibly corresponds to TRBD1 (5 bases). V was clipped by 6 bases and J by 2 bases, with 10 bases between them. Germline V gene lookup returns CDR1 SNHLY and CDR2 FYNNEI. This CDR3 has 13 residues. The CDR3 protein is CASRDDSNTEAFF. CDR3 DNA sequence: TGTGCCAGCAGGGATGACAGCAACACTGAAGCTTTCTTT.

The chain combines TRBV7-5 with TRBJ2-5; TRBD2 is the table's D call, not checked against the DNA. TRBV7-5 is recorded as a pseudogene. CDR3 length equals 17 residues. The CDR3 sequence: CARSCHFGLAGPETQYF. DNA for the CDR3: TGTGCCAGAAGCTGCCACTTTGGACTAGCGGGACCAGAGACCCAGTACTTC.

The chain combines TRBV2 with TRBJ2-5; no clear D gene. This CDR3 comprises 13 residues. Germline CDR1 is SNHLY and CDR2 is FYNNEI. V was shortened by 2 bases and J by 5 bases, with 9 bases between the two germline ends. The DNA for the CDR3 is TGTGCCAGCAGTGAAACTCAGAGGGAGACCCAGTACTTC. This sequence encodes CASSETQRETQYF.

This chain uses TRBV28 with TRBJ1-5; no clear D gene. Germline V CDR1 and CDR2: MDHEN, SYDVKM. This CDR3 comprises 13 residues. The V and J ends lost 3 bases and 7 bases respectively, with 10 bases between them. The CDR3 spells CASSFLASQPQHF. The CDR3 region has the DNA TGTGCCAGCAGTTTTTTAGCATCCCAGCCCCAGCATTTT.

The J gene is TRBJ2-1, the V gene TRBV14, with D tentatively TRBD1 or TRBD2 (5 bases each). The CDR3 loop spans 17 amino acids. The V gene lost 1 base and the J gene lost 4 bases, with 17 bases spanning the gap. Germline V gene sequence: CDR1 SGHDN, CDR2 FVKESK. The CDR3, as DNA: TGTGCCAGCAGCCAAGGGGGGTTAGCAGGAGGTTACAATGAGCAGTTCTTC. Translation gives CASSQGGLAGGYNEQFF.

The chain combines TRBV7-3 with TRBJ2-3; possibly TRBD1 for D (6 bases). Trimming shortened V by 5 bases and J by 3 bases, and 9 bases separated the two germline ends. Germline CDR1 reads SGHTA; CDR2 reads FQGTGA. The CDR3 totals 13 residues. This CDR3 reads CASSRDTTDTQYF. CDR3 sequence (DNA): TGTGCCAGCAGCAGGGACACAACAGATACGCAGTATTTT. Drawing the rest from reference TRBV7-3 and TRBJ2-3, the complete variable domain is GAGVSQTPSNKVTEKGKYVELRCDPISGHTALYWYRQSLGQGPEFLIYFQGTGAADDSGLPNDRFFAVRPEGSVSTLKIQRTERGDSAVYLCASSRDTTDTQYFGPGTRLTVL.

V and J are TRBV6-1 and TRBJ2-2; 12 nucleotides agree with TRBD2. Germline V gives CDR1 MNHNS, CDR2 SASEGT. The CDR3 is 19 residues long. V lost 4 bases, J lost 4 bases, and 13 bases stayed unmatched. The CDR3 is CASSVRPLAGGLGTGELFF. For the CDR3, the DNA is TGTGCCAGCAGTGTCCGCCCTCTAGCGGGGGGGCTAGGCACCGGGGAGCTGTTTTTT.

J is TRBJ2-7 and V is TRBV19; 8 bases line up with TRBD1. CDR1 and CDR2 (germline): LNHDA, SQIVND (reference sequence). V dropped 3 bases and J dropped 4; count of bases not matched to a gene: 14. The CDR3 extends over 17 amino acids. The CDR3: CASSISPWAGGKYEQYF. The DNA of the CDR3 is TGTGCCAGTAGTATCTCCCCCTGGGCAGGGGGCAAATACGAGCAGTACTTC.

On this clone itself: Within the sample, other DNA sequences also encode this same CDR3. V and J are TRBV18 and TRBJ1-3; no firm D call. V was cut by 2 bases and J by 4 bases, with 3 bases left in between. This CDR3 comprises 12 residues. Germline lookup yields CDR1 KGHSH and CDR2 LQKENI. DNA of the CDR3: TGTGCCAGCTCACCAGGAGGAAACACCATATATTTT. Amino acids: CASSPGGNTIYF.

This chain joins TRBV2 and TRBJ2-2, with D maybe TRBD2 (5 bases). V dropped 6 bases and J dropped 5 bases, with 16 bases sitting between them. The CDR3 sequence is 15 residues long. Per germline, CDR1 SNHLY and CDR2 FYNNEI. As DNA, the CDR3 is TGTGCCAGCAGGCCGACAAGCGGCAGAACCGGGGAGCTGTTTTTT. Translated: CASRPTSGRTGELFF.

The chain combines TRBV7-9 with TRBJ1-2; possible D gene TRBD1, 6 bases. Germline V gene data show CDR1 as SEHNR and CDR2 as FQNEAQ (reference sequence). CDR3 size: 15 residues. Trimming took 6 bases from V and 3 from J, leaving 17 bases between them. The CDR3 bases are TGTGCCAGCAGAAGCGGGGGGGCGAAGGACTATGGCTACACCTTC. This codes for CASRSGGAKDYGYTF.

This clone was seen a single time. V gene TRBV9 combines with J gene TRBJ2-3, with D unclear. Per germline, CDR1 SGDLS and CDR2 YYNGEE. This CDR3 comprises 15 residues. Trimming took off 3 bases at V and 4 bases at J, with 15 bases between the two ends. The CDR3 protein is CASSALASTADTQYF. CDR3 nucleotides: TGTGCCAGCAGCGCCCTGGCGTCCACGGCAGATACGCAGTATTTT.

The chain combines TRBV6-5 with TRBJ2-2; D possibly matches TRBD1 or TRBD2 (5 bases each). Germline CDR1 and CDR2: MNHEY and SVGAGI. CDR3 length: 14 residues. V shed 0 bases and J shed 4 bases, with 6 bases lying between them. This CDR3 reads CASSYSGVTGELFF. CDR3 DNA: TGTGCCAGCAGTTACTCGGGGGTCACCGGGGAGCTGTTTTTT.

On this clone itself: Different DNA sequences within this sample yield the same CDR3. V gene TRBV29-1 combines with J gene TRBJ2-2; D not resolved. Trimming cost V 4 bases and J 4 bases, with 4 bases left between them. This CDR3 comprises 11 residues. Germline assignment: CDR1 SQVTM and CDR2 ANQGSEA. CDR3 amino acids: CSVGATGELFF. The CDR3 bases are TGCAGCGTTGGCGCCACCGGGGAGCTGTTTTTT.

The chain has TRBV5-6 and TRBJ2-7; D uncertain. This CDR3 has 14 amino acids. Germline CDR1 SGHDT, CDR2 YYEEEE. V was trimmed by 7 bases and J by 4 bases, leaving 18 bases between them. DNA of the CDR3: TGTGCCAGCTCACCTAACCCCACAGTTTACGAGCAGTACTTC. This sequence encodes CASSPNPTVYEQYF.

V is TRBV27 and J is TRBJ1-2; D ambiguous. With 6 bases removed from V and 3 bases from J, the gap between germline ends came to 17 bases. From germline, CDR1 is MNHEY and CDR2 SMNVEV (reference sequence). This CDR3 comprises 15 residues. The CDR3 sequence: CASSSTIDTHYGYTF. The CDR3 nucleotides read TGTGCCAGCAGCTCCACAATCGATACCCACTATGGCTACACCTTC.